This entry is about one T cell receptor (beta chain). In this sample, this clonotype turned up many times. Its antigen remains undetermined. Base qualities are not recorded, but no much larger clone differs from it by a single base. The record originates from a study of CD8 T cells in ankylosing spondylitis (dated by TCRdb to 2016 to 2017). Study-level background: To find TCR variants linked to disease, the study profiled T cell receptor beta repertoires in ankylosing spondylitis patients and healthy donors. The full study cohort was made up of about 24 ankylosing spondylitis patients and about a hundred healthy donors. Peripheral blood samples were taken, and synovial fluid was additionally collected from ankylosing spondylitis patients.

TCRdb shows the sequencer as Illumina HiSeq 2500. Quantitative 5'-RACE with molecular barcodes was the method used to prepare the TCR beta libraries. Per the authors' processing: Disease-linked TCR variants were identified with a new computational method built on a probabilistic model of VDJ rearrangement. TCRdb applied fastp at Q25 and MiXCR to the public reads, then kept only in-frame beta chains. Merged by CDR3 protein, the rows form single entries marked with the most common genes and DNA. In this record, the V and J calls reflect TCRdb's handling and not the investigators' own analysis. The sample table contains 200,000 or so distinct CDR3 sequences; only one count was recorded for 10% to 15% of them. The top ten clonotypes cover 9.5% to 11% of the sample. The study at large found these results: Blood from ankylosing spondylitis patients appeared to be characterized by a TCR beta motif composed of several highly homologous amino acid variants. A CD8+ phenotype was shown by the disease-linked clones, which were found at relatively low frequencies in peripheral blood. The disease-linked clones were reported as significantly enriched in matched synovial fluid samples from ankylosing spondylitis patients. Some of the motif variants had been reported before in the synovial fluid and blood of reactive arthritis patients, a finding that suggests common disease-initiation mechanisms.

The sequence came from a female donor with ankylosing spondylitis or in good health (not recorded which). Sequencing was performed on blood, either unsorted or a sorted T cell fraction (not recorded which).

The nucleotide sequence is TGCGCCAGCAGCTTGGGACTAGCGGGAGTCGGGGAGCTGTTTTTT. Translated, this gives CASSLGLAGVGELFF. The chain is assembled from TRBV5-1 and TRBJ2-2; TRBD2 aligns with 12 central bases. The CDR3 measures 15 amino acids from cysteine to phenylalanine. Kept here is only the CDR3 DNA, which spans 45 bases and is read in frame from base 1. V is cut back by 0 bases and J by 7 bases, with 1 base in the junction unmatched. CDR1 SGHRS and CDR2 YFSETQ are derived from the germline V gene.